This is a list of T cell receptor beta chains from one sample in a study of tumour-infiltrating T cells in Burkitt lymphoma. Clones were sequenced by immunoSEQ multiplex PCR, and TCRdb holds only the in-frame ones, with some missing. This table holds about 1,100 clones, roughly a sixth found once. The sequencing input was tumor tissue. The receptor source for this set is a human donor with Burkitt lymphoma. Both conserved end residues are part of each CDR3. The order of the fields is V gene, CDR3 protein.

TRBV20-1 | CSAGAWEAFF
TRBV7-9 | CASSRLLGTAYEQYF
TRBV4-1 | CASSRMDGEGYTF
TRBV6-5 | CASKGRFGAKNIQYF
TRBV6-5 | CASMRQGAQGGTIYF
TRBV7-9 | CASSLVSEQFF
TRBV29-1 | CSVETTGFSEAFF
TRBV19 | CASSISTRGPSYGYTF
TRBV14 | CASSQGWDLLSNNEQFF
TRBV27 | CASDWPGHYSYEQYF
TRBV19 | CASSIRTGPNEKLFF
TRBV7-8 | CASSSPVTAHGGEQFF
TRBV13 | CASSPPLENTQYF
TRBV6-5 | CASSRPLETQYF
TRBV6-6 | CASSYSTTEAFF
TRBV2 | CASSDRRATDTQYF
TRBV30 | CAWSVSQSTDTQYF
TRBV9 | CASSGQTANTEAFF
TRBV27 | CASRLGQGNTEAFF
TRBV19 | CASRPGQGYGYTF
TRBV7-8 | CASSFFRPRRNYGYTF
TRBV11-2 | CASSKEGAADTQYF
TRBV30 | CAWSVGVTGELFF
TRBV7-2 | CASSLTGEREKLFF
TRBV6-6 | CASSYGPTRGYEQYF
TRBV9 | CASSFGTGETQYF
TRBV25-1 | CASSEPGQGGLEQYF
TRBV6-5 | CASSPDRAGYGYTF
TRBV2 | CASRDRGPNYGYTF
TRBV19 | CASSKGSSNYGYTF
TRBV5-1 | CASSWGGTSNSPLHF
TRBV16 | CASSREGTGNQPQHF
TRBV29-1 | CSVEAQGPTYEQYF
TRBV2 | CASVAEDNSPLHF
TRBV27 | CASSLRQGSGTDTQYF
TRBV5-1 | CASSLEHAGTDTQYF
TRBV7-3 | CASSSGGGTEAFF
TRBV5-1 | CASSWGSGAEAFF
TRBV11-3 | CASSLGGGVGNEQFF
TRBV7-2 | CASRRGRGISYEQYF
TRBV30 | CAWRDSEAFF
TRBV11-2 | CASSLSPGANVLTF
TRBV7-6 | CASSLEGTSTNEKLFF
TRBV29-1 | CSVDLTVGTQYF
TRBV29-1 | CSAQSTNPYGYTF
TRBV7-8 | CASSLGVDYSYEQYF
TRBV7-8 | CASSLSGQVRISQPQHF
TRBV6-4 | CASLGSPNTEAFF
TRBV29-1 | CSVAVEGVLTF
TRBV7-2 | CASSPISTGTGELFF
TRBV27 | CASSFWGSNQPQHF
TRBV5-5 | CASSVWGLAGSGEQFF
TRBV7-2 | CASSTPDLGLETQYF